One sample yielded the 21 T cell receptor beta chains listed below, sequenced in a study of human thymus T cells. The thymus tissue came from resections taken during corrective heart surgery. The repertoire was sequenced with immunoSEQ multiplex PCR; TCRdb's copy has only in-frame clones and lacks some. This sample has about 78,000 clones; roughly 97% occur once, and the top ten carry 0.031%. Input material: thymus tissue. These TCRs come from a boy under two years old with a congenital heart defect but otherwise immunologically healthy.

In DNA, the CDR3 is TGTGCCAGCAGCCCACTGGCTCGTAGGGCCCCTAACTATGGCTACACCTTC. Its protein is CASSPLARRAPNYGYTF. This chain links TRBV11-2 with TRBJ1-2; D is unresolved. Germline CDR1 is SGHAT and CDR2 is FQNNGV. CDR3 size: 17 residues. V lost 5 bases to trimming and J lost 0 bases, with 19 bases between them.

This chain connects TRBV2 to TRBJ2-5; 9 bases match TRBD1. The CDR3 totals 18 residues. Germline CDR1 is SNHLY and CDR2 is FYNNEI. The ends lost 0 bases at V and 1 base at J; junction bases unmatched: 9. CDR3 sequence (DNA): TGTGCCAGCAGTGAAGCGCGAGGGACAGGGATACTCCAAGAGACCCAGTACTTC. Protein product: CASSEARGTGILQETQYF.

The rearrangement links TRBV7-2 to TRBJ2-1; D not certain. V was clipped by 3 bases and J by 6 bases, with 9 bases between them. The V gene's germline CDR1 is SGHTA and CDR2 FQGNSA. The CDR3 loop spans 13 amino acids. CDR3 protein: CASSFSPPNEQFF. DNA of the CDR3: TGTGCCAGCAGCTTTTCACCTCCCAATGAGCAGTTCTTC.

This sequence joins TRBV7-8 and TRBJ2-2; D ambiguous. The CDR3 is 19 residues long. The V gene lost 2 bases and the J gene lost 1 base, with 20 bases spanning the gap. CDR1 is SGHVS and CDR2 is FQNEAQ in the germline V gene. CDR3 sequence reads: CASSLWRQLVGLNTGELFF. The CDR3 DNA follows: TGTGCCAGCAGCTTATGGCGGCAGTTAGTGGGCCTGAACACCGGGGAGCTGTTTTTT. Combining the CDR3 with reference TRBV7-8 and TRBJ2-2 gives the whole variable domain GAGVSQSPRYKVAKRGQDVALRCDPISGHVSLFWYQQALGQGPEFLTYFQNEAQLDKSGLPSDRFFAERPEGSVSTLKIQRTQQEDSAVYLCASSLWRQLVGLNTGELFFGEGSRLTVL.

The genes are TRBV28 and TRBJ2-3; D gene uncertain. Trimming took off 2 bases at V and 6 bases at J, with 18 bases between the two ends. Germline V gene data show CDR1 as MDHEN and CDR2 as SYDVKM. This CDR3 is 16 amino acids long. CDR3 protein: CASSLRPIASPDTQYF. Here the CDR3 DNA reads TGTGCCAGCAGTTTAAGGCCGATTGCTAGTCCCGATACGCAGTATTTT.

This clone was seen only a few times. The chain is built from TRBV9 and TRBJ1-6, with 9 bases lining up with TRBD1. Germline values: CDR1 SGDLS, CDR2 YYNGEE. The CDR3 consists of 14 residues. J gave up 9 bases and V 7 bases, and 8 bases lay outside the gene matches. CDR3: CASAGQGKSSPLHF. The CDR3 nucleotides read TGTGCCAGCGCGGGACAGGGAAAGTCTTCACCCCTCCACTTT.

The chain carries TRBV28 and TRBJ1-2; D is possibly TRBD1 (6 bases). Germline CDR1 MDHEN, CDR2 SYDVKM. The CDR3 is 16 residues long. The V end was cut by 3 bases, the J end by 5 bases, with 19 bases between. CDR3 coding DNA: TGTGCCAGCAGTTTGGAATCCCCCAATGGGACATATGGCTACACCTTC. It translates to CASSLESPNGTYGYTF.

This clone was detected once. CDR3 bases: TGTGCCAGCAGCTTAGCCGGGACTAGCGATAGAGATACGCAGTATTTT. Encoded protein: CASSLAGTSDRDTQYF. The chain uses TRBV7-2 and TRBJ2-3; 10 nucleotides agree with TRBD2. CDR3 size: 16 residues. V gave up 0 bases and J gave up 5 bases; unmatched junction bases: 5. From germline, CDR1 is SGHTA and CDR2 FQGNSA.

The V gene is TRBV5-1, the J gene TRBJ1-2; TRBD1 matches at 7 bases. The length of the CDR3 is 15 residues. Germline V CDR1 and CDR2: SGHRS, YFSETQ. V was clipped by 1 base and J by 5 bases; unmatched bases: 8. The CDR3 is CASSLLCGTDYGYTF. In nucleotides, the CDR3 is TGCGCCAGCAGCTTGTTATGTGGGACAGATTATGGCTACACCTTC.

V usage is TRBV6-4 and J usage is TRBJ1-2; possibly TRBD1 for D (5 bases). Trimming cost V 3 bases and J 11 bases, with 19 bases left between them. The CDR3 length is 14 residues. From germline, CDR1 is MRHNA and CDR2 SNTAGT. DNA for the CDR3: TGTGCCAGCAGTGATCCGGGGCCCGGGGGAAAGTACACCTTC. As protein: CASSDPGPGGKYTF.

DNA of the CDR3: TGTGCCAGCAGTTTACCCAAGACAGGGGATTGCACAGATACGCAGTATTTT. Its protein product is CASSLPKTGDCTDTQYF. The chain links TRBV28 to TRBJ2-3, with 8 positions matching TRBD1. The CDR3 loop spans 17 amino acids. CDR1 and CDR2 from the germline V gene are MDHEN and SYDVKM. V lost 2 bases and J lost 1; bases outside the gene matches: 8.

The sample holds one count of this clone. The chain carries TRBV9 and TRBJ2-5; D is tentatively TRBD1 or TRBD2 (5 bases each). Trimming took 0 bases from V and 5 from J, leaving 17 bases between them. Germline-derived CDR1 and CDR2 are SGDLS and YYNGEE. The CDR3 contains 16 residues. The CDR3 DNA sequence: TGTGCCAGCAGCGTAGTAGAGATGAACGGGGCGGAGACCCAGTACTTC. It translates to CASSVVEMNGAETQYF. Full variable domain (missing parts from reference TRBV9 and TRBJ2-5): DSGVTQTPKHLITATGQRVTLRCSPRSGDLSVYWYQQSLDQGLQFLIQYYNGEERAKGNILERFSAQQFPDLHSELNLSSLELGDSALYFCASSVVEMNGAETQYFGPGTRLLVL.

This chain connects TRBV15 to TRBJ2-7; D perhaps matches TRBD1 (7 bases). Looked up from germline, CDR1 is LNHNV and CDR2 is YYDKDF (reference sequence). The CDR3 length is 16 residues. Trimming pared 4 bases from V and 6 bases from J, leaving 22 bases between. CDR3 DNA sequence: TGTGCCACCAGCACCCCCCGGAGGAGGGGGCAGGCCGAGCAGTACTTC. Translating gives CATSTPRRRGQAEQYF.

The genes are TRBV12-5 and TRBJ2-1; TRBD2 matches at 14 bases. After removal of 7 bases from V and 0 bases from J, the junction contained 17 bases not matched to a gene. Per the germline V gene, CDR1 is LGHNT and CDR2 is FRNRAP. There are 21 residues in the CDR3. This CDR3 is CASALRDRGLAGASSYNEQFF. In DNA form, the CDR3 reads TGTGCTAGTGCCCTAAGGGACAGGGGACTAGCGGGGGCCAGCTCCTACAATGAGCAGTTCTTC.

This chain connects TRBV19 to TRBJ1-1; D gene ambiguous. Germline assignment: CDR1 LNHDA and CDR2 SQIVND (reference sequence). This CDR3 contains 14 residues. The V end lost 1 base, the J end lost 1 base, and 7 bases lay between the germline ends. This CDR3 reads CASSIGQSNTEAFF. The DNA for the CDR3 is TGTGCCAGTAGTATAGGGCAGTCGAACACTGAAGCTTTCTTT.

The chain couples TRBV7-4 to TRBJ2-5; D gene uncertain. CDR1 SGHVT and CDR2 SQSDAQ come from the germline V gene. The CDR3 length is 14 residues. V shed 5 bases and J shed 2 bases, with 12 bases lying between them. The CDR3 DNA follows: TGTGCCAGCAGCCCGGCCGGCAAACAAGAGACCCAGTACTTC. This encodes CASSPAGKQETQYF.

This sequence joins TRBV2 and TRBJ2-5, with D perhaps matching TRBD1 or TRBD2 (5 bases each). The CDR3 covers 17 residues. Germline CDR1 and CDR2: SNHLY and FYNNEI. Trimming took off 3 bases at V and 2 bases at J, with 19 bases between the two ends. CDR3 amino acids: CASSEGELVASQETQYF. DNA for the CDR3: TGTGCCAGCAGTGAGGGGGAATTGGTAGCTTCGCAAGAGACCCAGTACTTC.

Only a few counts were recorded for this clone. The CDR3 is CASSSGDSYNSPLHF. The DNA for the CDR3 is TGTGCCAGCAGCTCAGGGGACTCCTATAATTCACCCCTCCACTTT. This chain connects TRBV11-2 to TRBJ1-6; weak D call: TRBD1 (6 bases). The CDR3 covers 15 residues. Trimming cost V 4 bases and J 0 bases, with 7 bases left between them. The germline V gene has CDR1 SGHAT and CDR2 FQNNGV.

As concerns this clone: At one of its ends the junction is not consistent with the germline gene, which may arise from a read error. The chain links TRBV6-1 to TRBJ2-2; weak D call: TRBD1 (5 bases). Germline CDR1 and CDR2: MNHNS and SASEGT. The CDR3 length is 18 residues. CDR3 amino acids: CASSKALRVTDGTGELFF. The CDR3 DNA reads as TGTGCCAGCAGTAAAGCGTTAAGGGTGACAGACGGCACCGGGGAGCTGTTTTTT.

CDR3 loop: CATQQLDKSNQPQHF. Written as DNA, the CDR3 is TGTGCCACCCAGCAGTTGGACAAGAGCAATCAGCCCCAGCATTTT. J is TRBJ1-5 and V is TRBV7-9; possibly TRBD1 for D (5 bases). The CDR3 is 15 residues long. Germline V gene data show CDR1 as SEHNR and CDR2 as FQNEAQ (reference sequence). V was cut by 10 bases and J by 1 base, with 17 bases left in between.

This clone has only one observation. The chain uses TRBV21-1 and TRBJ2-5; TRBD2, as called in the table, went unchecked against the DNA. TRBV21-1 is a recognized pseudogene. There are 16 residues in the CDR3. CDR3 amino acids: CASSKKAGAFYETQYF. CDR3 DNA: TGTGCCAGCAGCAAAAAAGCGGGAGCGTTTTATGAGACCCAGTACTTC.